This TCR beta chain comes out of a study of T-cell memory formation after mild COVID-19. Points from the study as a whole: Mainly CM and EM harbored the contracting CD4+ clones; mainly EMRA harbored the CD8+ ones.

This CDR3 region has 18 residues. The germline gives CDR1 SGHRS, CDR2 YFSETQ. Unmatched junction bases numbered 10, after V lost 0 bases and J lost 4 bases. A word on this clonotype: Its antigen is unknown.

MiXCR, applied by TCRdb to the 5' RACE reads, yields one record per CDR3 protein. The sample contains approximately 440,000 distinct CDR3 sequences, roughly 20% of which appear only once. The sample was PBMCs or a T cell subset sorted from them (not recorded which). The sequence derives from an adult woman who had mild COVID-19 (a few samples of this study predate the infection). Cell type and time point are not known. The chain has TRBV5-1 and TRBJ1-2; 12 positions agree with TRBD1. The CDR3 is CASSLEGAGTGGGYGYTF. CDR3 DNA sequence: TGCGCCAGCAGCTTGGAAGGAGCCGGGACAGGGGGCGGCTATGGCTACACCTTC.